This T cell receptor (beta chain) was captured in a study of blood T cells in healthy people across ages. Together with a sample-barcoded 5' primer, a J-beta primer mix was included in a second PCR lasting roughly 6 to 12 cycles. TCRdb independently ran MiXCR on the 5' RACE reads; one entry per CDR3 protein. Here the sample spans 550,000 to 650,000 distinct CDR3 sequences, approximately 30% being singletons. As to this clonotype: This may come from a read error, since a much larger clone is one base off.

The CDR3 loop spans 15 amino acids. In germline, CDR1 is SGHRS, CDR2 YFSETQ. The sample was blood. The receptor was derived from a woman aged 80 or over in good health. The chain is built from TRBV5-1 and TRBJ2-7, with D possibly TRBD1 on 6 matching bases. The CDR3 region is CASSLETGSSYVQYF. The DNA for the CDR3 is TGCGCCAGCAGCTTAGAGACAGGTAGCTCCTACGTGCAGTACTTC.